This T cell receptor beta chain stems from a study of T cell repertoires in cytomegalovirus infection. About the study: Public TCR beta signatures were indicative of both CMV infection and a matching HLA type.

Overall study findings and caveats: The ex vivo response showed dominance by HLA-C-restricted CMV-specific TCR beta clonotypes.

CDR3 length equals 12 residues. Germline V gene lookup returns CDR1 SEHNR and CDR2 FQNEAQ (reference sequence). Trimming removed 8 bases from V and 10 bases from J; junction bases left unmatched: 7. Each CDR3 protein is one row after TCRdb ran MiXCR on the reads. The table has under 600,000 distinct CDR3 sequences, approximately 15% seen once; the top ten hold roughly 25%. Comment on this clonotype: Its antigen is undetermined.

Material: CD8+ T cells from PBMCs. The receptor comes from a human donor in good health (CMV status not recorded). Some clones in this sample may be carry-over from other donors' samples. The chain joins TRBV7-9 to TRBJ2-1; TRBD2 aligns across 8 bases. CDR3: CASQYSGDEQFF. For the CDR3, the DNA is TGTGCCAGCCAATATAGCGGGGACGAGCAGTTCTTC.